The clone carrying this T cell receptor (beta chain) was seen a single time. The antigen is undetermined. This CDR3 is 9 amino acids long. From germline, CDR1 is SGDLS and CDR2 YYNGEE. The V end lost 9 bases, the J end lost 3 bases, and 4 bases lay between the germline ends. Libraries were prepared by immunoSEQ multiplex PCR; TCRdb keeps only in-frame clonotypes and omits some of them. Among 100,000 to 120,000 clones listed, 94% were seen once. This entry comes from a study of brain T cells in children with intractable seizures. Sequencing was limited to surgery cases with top T cell transcript signatures in brain tissue. Before surgery, patients took at least one anti-epileptic drug. General study results and limits: Absence of clones before surgery may stem from lower sequencing depth. Viral specificity was inferred only from CDR3 similarity; HCMV serostatus was unknown.

This material consisted of peripheral blood, taken at surgery. This receptor was identified in a boy in the first two years of life with hemimegalencephaly and intractable seizures. The chain employs TRBV9 and TRBJ2-7, with D hard to call. CDR3 in DNA: TGTGCCACCCGCTACGAGCAGTACTTC. As protein: CATRYEQYF.